This TCR beta chain was captured in a study of blood T cell repertoires in COVID-19. Whole-study context: Italy, Spain and the United States were the sources of the convalescent and acute COVID-19 samples.

As handled by the study authors: For nucleated cells, counts were estimated from reference gene primer amplification. TCRdb keeps only in-frame clones here, not all; method: immunoSEQ multiplex PCR. That table supplies the V and J calls and clone size; D and trimming were determined from the DNA. The sample carries about 150,000 clones, 84% recorded once. The CDR3 runs 14 residues. J lost 5 bases, V lost 4 bases, and 2 bases had no gene match. The germline V gene encodes CDR1 ENHRY and CDR2 SYGVKD. The receptor comes from a human donor in a cohort sampled during active COVID-19. Sequenced material: peripheral blood. V and J are TRBV10-3 and TRBJ1-4; 9 nucleotides match TRBD1. CDR3 sequence reads: CAISVGQGNEKLFF. DNA for the CDR3: TGTGCCATCAGTGTGGGACAGGGCAATGAAAAACTGTTTTTT.